The T cell receptor beta chain described here comes from a study of cytomegalovirus exposure and HLA in healthy donors. Study overall: Samples from HLA-typed donors yielded 65 million to 85 million unique TCRs in an early data release.

Note on this clone: Its specificity is unknown.

Trimming cost V 5 bases and J 5 bases; bases outside gene matches: 7. The CDR3 length is 15 residues. CDR1 is SGHTA, CDR2 FQGTGA, per germline. General study results and limits: Exclusion applied to some V segments, including TRBV6-2 and TRBV6-3, as they were indistinguishable. In a later analysis, an Asian-associated ancestry cluster reportedly showed fewer N-insertions than the roughly 710-donor mean.

The PCR was carried out with 60 Vbeta primers and 13 Jbeta primers. Measured with immunoSEQ multiplex PCR; TCRdb has only the in-frame clones, and not every one. The profile shows 140,000 to 150,000 clones, 75% of them singletons. The sequenced sample was PBMCs. The chain joins TRBV7-3 to TRBJ2-2; 8 nucleotides align to TRBD2. The receptor was derived from a man aged 30 to 39 in good health and CMV-seronegative. The CDR3 reads CASSPGGAGTGELFF. The DNA for the CDR3 is TGTGCCAGCAGCCCCGGGGGGGCGGGGACCGGGGAGCTGTTTTTT.